These T cell receptor beta chains were read from a single sample in a study of cytomegalovirus exposure and HLA in healthy donors. Produced via immunoSEQ multiplex PCR; TCRdb's table is partial and in-frame only. The data show 140,000 to 150,000 clones, about 73% seen once. The source material was PBMCs. The source is a woman aged 55-69 years in good health and CMV-seropositive. Each CDR3 is given with its conserved first and last residue. The order of the fields is V gene, clone size, D gene, J gene, CDR3 DNA, CDR3 protein. A D gene is named only where the DNA matches it firmly. Some rows have no size entry. The others give once, few or many, or a class for an expanded clone.

v_gene: TRBV28; abundance: -; d_gene: -; j_gene: TRBJ1-2; CDR3nt: TGTGCCAGCGTTAGGGCAGGGAATTATGGCTACACCTTC; CDR3aa: CASVRAGNYGYTF
v_gene: TRBV28; abundance: -; d_gene: TRBD1; j_gene: TRBJ1-3; CDR3nt: TGTGCCAGCAGTTTCCCTAGACAGGGGAGAGGTGGAAACACCATATATTTT; CDR3aa: CASSFPRQGRGGNTIYF
v_gene: TRBV5-1; abundance: -; d_gene: -; j_gene: TRBJ2-1; CDR3nt: TGCGCCAGCAGCTTAGGCGGCAGCTCCTACAATGAGCAGTTCTTC; CDR3aa: CASSLGGSSYNEQFF
v_gene: TRBV19; abundance: -; d_gene: TRBD2; j_gene: TRBJ2-7; CDR3nt: TGTGCCAGTAGTAGAGGGACTAGAACCTACGAGCAGTACTTC; CDR3aa: CASSRGTRTYEQYF
v_gene: TRBV6-6; abundance: few; d_gene: TRBD1; j_gene: TRBJ1-5; CDR3nt: TGTGCCAGCAGCCCCGGACAGGGGGCGCGGAATCAGCCCCAGCATTTT; CDR3aa: CASSPGQGARNQPQHF
v_gene: TRBV5-4; abundance: -; d_gene: -; j_gene: TRBJ2-5; CDR3nt: TGTGCCAGCAGCCTGGACACCGCAGGAGAGACCCAGTACTTC; CDR3aa: CASSLDTAGETQYF
v_gene: TRBV29-1; abundance: -; d_gene: TRBD1; j_gene: TRBJ1-2; CDR3nt: TGCAGCGTTACCGACAGGGCCTATGGCTACACCTTC; CDR3aa: CSVTDRAYGYTF
v_gene: TRBV7-7; abundance: few; d_gene: -; j_gene: TRBJ2-1; CDR3nt: TGTGCTAGCAGCTCGGGGACACTGGGTGAGCAGTTCTTC; CDR3aa: CASSSGTLGEQFF
v_gene: TRBV28; abundance: -; d_gene: TRBD1; j_gene: TRBJ2-7; CDR3nt: TGTGCCAGCAGCCGGACAGGGACCTACGAGCAGTACTTC; CDR3aa: CASSRTGTYEQYF
v_gene: TRBV5-1; abundance: -; d_gene: TRBD1; j_gene: TRBJ1-1; CDR3nt: TGCGCCAGCAGCTTGGAAGACAGGGCCACTGAAGCTTTCTTT; CDR3aa: CASSLEDRATEAFF
v_gene: TRBV7-6; abundance: -; d_gene: -; j_gene: TRBJ2-2; CDR3nt: TGTGCCAGCAGCTTGGGGACTCTCGGGGAGCTGTTTTTT; CDR3aa: CASSLGTLGELFF
v_gene: TRBV27; abundance: -; d_gene: TRBD2; j_gene: TRBJ2-2; CDR3nt: TGTGCCAGCAGTCACGGGACTAGCGGGAGAGGCGGGGAGCTGTTTTTT; CDR3aa: CASSHGTSGRGGELFF
v_gene: TRBV5-1; abundance: -; d_gene: -; j_gene: TRBJ2-7; CDR3nt: TGCGCCAGCAGCCAGACACGGGGCGAGCAGTACTTC; CDR3aa: CASSQTRGEQYF
v_gene: TRBV6-1; abundance: once; d_gene: -; j_gene: TRBJ2-3; CDR3nt: TGTGCCTGTACTAGCACAGATACGCAGTATTTT; CDR3aa: CACTSTDTQYF
v_gene: TRBV4-2; abundance: -; d_gene: TRBD2; j_gene: TRBJ2-7; CDR3nt: TGTGCCAGCAGCCAAGGACTAGCTAACTACGAGCAGTACTTC; CDR3aa: CASSQGLANYEQYF
v_gene: TRBV2; abundance: -; d_gene: TRBD1; j_gene: TRBJ1-4; CDR3nt: TGTGCCAGCAGCTCCGGACAGGGGGCGGAAAAACTGTTTTTT; CDR3aa: CASSSGQGAEKLFF
v_gene: TRBV7-9; abundance: -; d_gene: -; j_gene: TRBJ1-2; CDR3nt: TGTGCCAGCAGCTTAGACGCAGGGAACTATGGCTACACCTTC; CDR3aa: CASSLDAGNYGYTF
v_gene: TRBV4-1; abundance: few; d_gene: -; j_gene: TRBJ2-1; CDR3nt: TGCGCCAGCAGCAGGAGCGGACCCTACAATGAGCAGTTCTTC; CDR3aa: CASSRSGPYNEQFF
v_gene: TRBV5-4; abundance: -; d_gene: -; j_gene: TRBJ1-1; CDR3nt: TGTGCCAGCAGCTTGGAACAGGCGAACACTGAAGCTTTCTTT; CDR3aa: CASSLEQANTEAFF
v_gene: TRBV7-8; abundance: -; d_gene: -; j_gene: TRBJ1-5; CDR3nt: TGTGCCAGCAGCTTAGCCGCCAGGGATCAGCCCCAGCATTTT; CDR3aa: CASSLAARDQPQHF
v_gene: TRBV6-5; abundance: -; d_gene: TRBD1; j_gene: TRBJ1-1; CDR3nt: TGTGCCAGCAATTACGGTACCGGGACAGGGGTAGTAGGAGCTTTCTTT; CDR3aa: CASNYGTGTGVVGAFF
v_gene: TRBV18; abundance: -; d_gene: TRBD2; j_gene: TRBJ2-1; CDR3nt: TGTGCCAGCTCACCCTTAGCGGGAGCAAATGAGCAGTTCTTC; CDR3aa: CASSPLAGANEQFF
v_gene: TRBV10-3; abundance: -; d_gene: -; j_gene: TRBJ1-1; CDR3nt: TGTGCCATCAGTGAAGGAGGATTTGAGACTGAAGCTTTCTTT; CDR3aa: CAISEGGFETEAFF
v_gene: TRBV29-1; abundance: -; d_gene: TRBD1; j_gene: TRBJ2-7; CDR3nt: TGCAGCGTTGCGGGAACCGGGACAGGCGTCTACGAGCAGTACTTC; CDR3aa: CSVAGTGTGVYEQYF
v_gene: TRBV5-1; abundance: -; d_gene: TRBD2; j_gene: TRBJ2-3; CDR3nt: TGCGCCAGCAGCTTGGGATTAGCGGGTAGTAGCACAGATACGCAGTATTTT; CDR3aa: CASSLGLAGSSTDTQYF
v_gene: TRBV7-2; abundance: -; d_gene: -; j_gene: TRBJ2-2; CDR3nt: TGTGCCAGCAGCTTAAGTAGCGGAGCTCCGAACACCGGGGAGCTGTTTTTT; CDR3aa: CASSLSSGAPNTGELFF
v_gene: TRBV28; abundance: once; d_gene: -; j_gene: TRBJ1-1; CDR3nt: TGTGCCAGCAGCCGGGGGGAGAACACTGAAGCTTTCTTT; CDR3aa: CASSRGENTEAFF
v_gene: TRBV18; abundance: -; d_gene: -; j_gene: TRBJ2-4; CDR3nt: TGTGCCAGCTCACCAGGGCCCAAAAACATTCAGTACTTC; CDR3aa: CASSPGPKNIQYF
v_gene: TRBV2; abundance: -; d_gene: -; j_gene: TRBJ1-3; CDR3nt: TGTGCCAGCACTAACAGTGGAAACACCATATATTTT; CDR3aa: CASTNSGNTIYF
v_gene: TRBV28; abundance: -; d_gene: -; j_gene: TRBJ1-5; CDR3nt: TGTGCCAGCAGTTTACCTCCCGATCAGCCCCAGCATTTT; CDR3aa: CASSLPPDQPQHF
v_gene: TRBV11-2; abundance: -; d_gene: -; j_gene: TRBJ2-7; CDR3nt: TGTGCCAGCAGCTTAGACCCAGGGTACGAGCAGTACTTC; CDR3aa: CASSLDPGYEQYF
v_gene: TRBV11-2; abundance: -; d_gene: -; j_gene: TRBJ2-3; CDR3nt: TGTGCCAGCAGCTTTAGCGGTCGCACAGATACGCAGTATTTT; CDR3aa: CASSFSGRTDTQYF
v_gene: TRBV5-6; abundance: -; d_gene: -; j_gene: TRBJ2-7; CDR3nt: TGTGCCAGCAGCTCCACCCAGTTACGTCTGTCCGAGCAGTACTTC; CDR3aa: CASSSTQLRLSEQYF
v_gene: TRBV10-3; abundance: -; d_gene: -; j_gene: TRBJ2-3; CDR3nt: TGTGCCATCGGCCGACCTTCCGGGAGCGGGGATACGCAGTATTTT; CDR3aa: CAIGRPSGSGDTQYF
v_gene: TRBV28; abundance: -; d_gene: -; j_gene: TRBJ1-5; CDR3nt: TGTGCCAGCAGTTTATTACGGGGTTTGAGCAATCAGCCCCAGCATTTT; CDR3aa: CASSLLRGLSNQPQHF
v_gene: TRBV15; abundance: -; d_gene: -; j_gene: TRBJ1-2; CDR3nt: TGTGCCACCAGCAGATCCCCTCGGGACACTCAAGGGGGCTACACCTTC; CDR3aa: CATSRSPRDTQGGYTF
v_gene: TRBV5-1; abundance: -; d_gene: -; j_gene: TRBJ2-6; CDR3nt: TGCGCCAGCAGCTGGGGAGCCTCTGGGTCCAACGTCCTGACTTTC; CDR3aa: CASSWGASGSNVLTF
v_gene: TRBV5-6; abundance: once; d_gene: TRBD2; j_gene: TRBJ2-3; CDR3nt: TGTGCCAGCAGCTTACTAGCGGGAACTAGCACAGATACGCAGTATTTT; CDR3aa: CASSLLAGTSTDTQYF
v_gene: TRBV7-8; abundance: -; d_gene: -; j_gene: TRBJ1-5; CDR3nt: TGTGCCAGCAGTCCCCGAACAGGGAATCAGCCCCAGCATTTT; CDR3aa: CASSPRTGNQPQHF
v_gene: TRBV28; abundance: few; d_gene: TRBD1; j_gene: TRBJ1-2; CDR3nt: TGTGCCAGCGGCAGGACAGGGGGCAACTATGGCTACACCTTC; CDR3aa: CASGRTGGNYGYTF
v_gene: TRBV27; abundance: -; d_gene: -; j_gene: TRBJ1-1; CDR3nt: TGTGCCAGCAGTTTACTTGGACAGAATGAAGCTTTCTTT; CDR3aa: CASSLLGQNEAFF
v_gene: TRBV15; abundance: -; d_gene: -; j_gene: TRBJ2-7; CDR3nt: TGTGCCACCAGCAGAGATAAATACGAGCAGTACTTC; CDR3aa: CATSRDKYEQYF
v_gene: TRBV28; abundance: -; d_gene: -; j_gene: TRBJ1-5; CDR3nt: TGTGCCAGCAGTTGGGGGGTTGATCAGCCCCAGCATTTT; CDR3aa: CASSWGVDQPQHF
v_gene: TRBV27; abundance: -; d_gene: -; j_gene: TRBJ2-7; CDR3nt: TGTGCCAGCAGTTCGGGGGTCCTCTACGAGCAGTACTTC; CDR3aa: CASSSGVLYEQYF
v_gene: TRBV2; abundance: -; d_gene: -; j_gene: TRBJ1-5; CDR3nt: TGTGCCAGCAGTGTAGAGGATTATAGCAATCAGCCCCAGCATTTT; CDR3aa: CASSVEDYSNQPQHF